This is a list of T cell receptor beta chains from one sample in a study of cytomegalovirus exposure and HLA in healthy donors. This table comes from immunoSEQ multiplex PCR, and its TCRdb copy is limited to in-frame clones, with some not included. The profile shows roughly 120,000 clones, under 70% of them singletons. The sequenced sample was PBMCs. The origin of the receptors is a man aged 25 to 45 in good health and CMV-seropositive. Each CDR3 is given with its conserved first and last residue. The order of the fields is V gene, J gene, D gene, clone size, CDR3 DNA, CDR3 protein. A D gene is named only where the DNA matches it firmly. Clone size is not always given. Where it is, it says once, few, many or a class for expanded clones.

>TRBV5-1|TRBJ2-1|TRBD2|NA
TGCGCCAGCAGCGCGGGGGGGACCTACAATGAGCAGTTCTTC
CASSAGGTYNEQFF
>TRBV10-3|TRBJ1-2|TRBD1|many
TGTGCCATCAGTCAAGACAGGGGGCATGGCTACACCTTC
CAISQDRGHGYTF
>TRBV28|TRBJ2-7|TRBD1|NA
TGTGCCACCAAGGGACAGGGCTACTCCGAGCAGTACTTC
CATKGQGYSEQYF
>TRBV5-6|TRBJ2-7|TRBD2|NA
TGTGCCAGCAGCCCTGGGAGGGGAAAACCCTACGAGCAGTACTTC
CASSPGRGKPYEQYF
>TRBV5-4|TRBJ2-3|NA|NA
TGTGCCAGCAGCTTCGACCCTCTCCCGGGAGAAAGCACAGATACGCAGTATTTT
CASSFDPLPGESTDTQYF
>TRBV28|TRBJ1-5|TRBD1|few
TGTGCCAGCAGTCGACAGGGTAGAGGAAATCAGCCCCAGCATTTT
CASSRQGRGNQPQHF
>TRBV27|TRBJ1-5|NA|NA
TGTGCCACATCGGTGAAGGGGGAAGAAAGCAATCAGCCCCAGCATTTT
CATSVKGEESNQPQHF
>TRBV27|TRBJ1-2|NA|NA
TGTGCCAGCAGTTTATCAGGGGATGGCTACACCTTC
CASSLSGDGYTF
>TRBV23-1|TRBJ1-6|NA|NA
TGCGCCAGCAGCTCGGGGGGCAATAATTCACCCCTCCACTTT
CASSSGGNNSPLHF
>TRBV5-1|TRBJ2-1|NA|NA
TGCGCCAGCAGCTATACTAGTTTCGGTGAGCAGTTCTTC
CASSYTSFGEQFF
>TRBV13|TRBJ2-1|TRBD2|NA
TGTGCCAGCAGCCTTCGACTAGCGGGCGACAATGAGCAGTTCTTC
CASSLRLAGDNEQFF
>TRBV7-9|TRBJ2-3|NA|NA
TGTGCCAGCAGCTTAGGGTGGACAGCTTCAGATACGCAGTATTTT
CASSLGWTASDTQYF
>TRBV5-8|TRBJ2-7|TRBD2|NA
TGTGCCAGCAGCTTGGGGCTAGCGGGGTTCACCGGCTACGAGCAGTACTTC
CASSLGLAGFTGYEQYF
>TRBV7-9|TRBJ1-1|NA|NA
TGTGCCAGCAGCTTAGTAGGTCAGGGCCCCACCACTGAAGCTTTCTTT
CASSLVGQGPTTEAFF
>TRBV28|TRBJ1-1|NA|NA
TGTGCCAGCACCCTTACGGTGGCGGACACTGAAGCTTTCTTT
CASTLTVADTEAFF
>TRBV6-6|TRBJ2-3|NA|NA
TGTGCCAGCAGTCGAATTAGAGGCGATACGCAGTATTTT
CASSRIRGDTQYF
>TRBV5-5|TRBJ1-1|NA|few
TGTGCCAGCAGCCTCGGACAGCGGGAAGCTTTCTTT
CASSLGQREAFF
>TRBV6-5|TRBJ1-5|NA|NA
TGTGCCAGCAGTTACTCTCCTCTCTTTCCCCAGCATTTT
CASSYSPLFPQHF
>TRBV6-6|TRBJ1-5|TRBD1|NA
TGTGCCAGCAGTCCGACAGGGCTCAGCAATCAGCCCCAGCATTTT
CASSPTGLSNQPQHF
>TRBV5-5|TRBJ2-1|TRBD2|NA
TGTGCCAGCAGCTTGGTTCCTAGCGGGACTTCCCCAATGTACAATGAGCAGTTCTTC
CASSLVPSGTSPMYNEQFF
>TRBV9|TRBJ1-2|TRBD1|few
TGTGCCAGCAGGACGACAGGGTTGCTCTATGGCTACACCTTC
CASRTTGLLYGYTF
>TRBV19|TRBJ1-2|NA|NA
TGTGCCAGTCGTCCTGGGGGGGTAGACTATGGCTACACCTTC
CASRPGGVDYGYTF
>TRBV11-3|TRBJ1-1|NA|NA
TGTGCCAGCAGCTGGTCGACAGAAGCTTTCTTT
CASSWSTEAFF
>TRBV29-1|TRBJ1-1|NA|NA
TGCAGCTCCGGCGGGGAGGAAGCTTTCTTT
CSSGGEEAFF
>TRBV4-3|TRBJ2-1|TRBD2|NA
TGCGCCAGCAGCCAAGTCGGGACTAGCGTGTACAATGAGCAGTTCTTC
CASSQVGTSVYNEQFF
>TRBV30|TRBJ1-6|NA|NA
TGTGCCTGGAGTGTGCAGGGGCATTCACCCCTCCACTTT
CAWSVQGHSPLHF
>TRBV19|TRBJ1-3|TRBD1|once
TGTGCCAGTACCCCCCGGGCAGGACAGGGTTTTGTTGGCTCTGGAAACACCATATATTTT
CASTPRAGQGFVGSGNTIYF
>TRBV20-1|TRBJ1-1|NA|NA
TGCAGTGCTAGAGATGGCGGATACGTCTTT
CSARDGGYVF
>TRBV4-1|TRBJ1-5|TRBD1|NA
TGCGCCAGCAGAATGACAGGGGTTAATCAGCCCCAGCATTTT
CASRMTGVNQPQHF
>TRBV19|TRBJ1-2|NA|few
TGTGCCAGTAGTCAAATACGTACGGACTATGGCTACACCTTC
CASSQIRTDYGYTF
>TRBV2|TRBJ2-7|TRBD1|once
TGTGCCAGCACAGGGGGCTCCTACGAGCAGTACTTC
CASTGGSYEQYF